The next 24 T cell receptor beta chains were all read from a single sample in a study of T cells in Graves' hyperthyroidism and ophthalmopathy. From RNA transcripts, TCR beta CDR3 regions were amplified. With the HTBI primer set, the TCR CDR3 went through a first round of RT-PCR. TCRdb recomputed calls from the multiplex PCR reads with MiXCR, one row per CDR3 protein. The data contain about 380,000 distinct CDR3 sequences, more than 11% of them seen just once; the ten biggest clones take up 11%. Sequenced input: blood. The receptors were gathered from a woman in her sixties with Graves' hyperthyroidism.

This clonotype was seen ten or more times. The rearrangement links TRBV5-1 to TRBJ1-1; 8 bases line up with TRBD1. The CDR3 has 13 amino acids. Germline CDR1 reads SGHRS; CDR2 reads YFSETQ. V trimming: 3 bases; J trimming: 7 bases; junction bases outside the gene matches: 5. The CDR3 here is CASSSGTGVEAFF. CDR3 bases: TGCGCCAGCAGCTCCGGGACAGGCGTTGAAGCTTTCTTT. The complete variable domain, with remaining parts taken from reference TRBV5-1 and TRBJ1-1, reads KAGVTQTPRYLIKTRGQQVTLSCSPISGHRSVSWYQQTPGQGLQFLFEYFSETQRNKGNFPGRFSGRQFSNSRSEMNVSTLELGDSALYLCASSSGTGVEAFFGQGTRLTVV.

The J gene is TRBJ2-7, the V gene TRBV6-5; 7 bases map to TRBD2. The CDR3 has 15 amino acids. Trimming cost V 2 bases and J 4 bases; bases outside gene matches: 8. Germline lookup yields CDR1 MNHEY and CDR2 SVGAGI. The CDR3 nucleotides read TGTGCCAGCAGTTACGGCGGCGGGAGCGCATACGAGCAGTACTTC. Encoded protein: CASSYGGGSAYEQYF.

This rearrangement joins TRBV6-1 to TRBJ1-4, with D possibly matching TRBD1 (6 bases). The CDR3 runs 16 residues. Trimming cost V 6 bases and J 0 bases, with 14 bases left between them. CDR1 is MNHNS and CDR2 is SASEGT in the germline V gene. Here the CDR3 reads CASRPGQFATNEKLFF. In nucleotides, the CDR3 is TGTGCCAGCAGACCCGGACAGTTCGCAACTAATGAAAAACTGTTTTTT.

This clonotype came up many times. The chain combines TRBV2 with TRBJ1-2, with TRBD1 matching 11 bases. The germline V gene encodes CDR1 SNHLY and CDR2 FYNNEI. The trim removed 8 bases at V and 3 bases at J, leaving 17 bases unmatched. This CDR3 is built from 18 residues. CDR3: CASLSRGDRDRGYYGYTF. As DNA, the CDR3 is TGTGCCAGCCTGAGCCGGGGGGATCGGGACAGGGGGTACTATGGCTACACCTTC. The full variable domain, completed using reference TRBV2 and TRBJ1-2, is EPEVTQTPSHQVTQMGQEVILRCVPISNHLYFYWYRQILGQKVEFLVSFYNNEISEKSEIFDDQFSVERPDGSNFTLKIRSTKLEDSAMYFCASLSRGDRDRGYYGYTFGSGTRLTVV.

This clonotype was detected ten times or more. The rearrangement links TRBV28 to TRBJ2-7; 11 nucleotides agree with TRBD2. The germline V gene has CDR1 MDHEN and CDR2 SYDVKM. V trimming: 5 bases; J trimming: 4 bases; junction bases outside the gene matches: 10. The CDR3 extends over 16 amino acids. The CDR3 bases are TGTGCCAGCAGTCTCTCCGGGACTAGCGGAGGGTACGAGCAGTACTTC. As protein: CASSLSGTSGGYEQYF.

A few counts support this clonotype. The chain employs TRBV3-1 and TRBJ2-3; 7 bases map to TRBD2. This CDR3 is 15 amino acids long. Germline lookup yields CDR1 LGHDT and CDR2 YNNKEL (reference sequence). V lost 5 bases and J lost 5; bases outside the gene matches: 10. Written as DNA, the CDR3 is TGTGCCAGCAGCAACAACCAATTAGCGGGAGATACGCAGTATTTT. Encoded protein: CASSNNQLAGDTQYF.

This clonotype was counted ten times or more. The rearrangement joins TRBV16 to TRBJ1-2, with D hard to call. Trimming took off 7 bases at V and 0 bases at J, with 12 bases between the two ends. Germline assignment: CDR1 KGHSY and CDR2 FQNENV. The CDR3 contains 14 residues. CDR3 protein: CASKPPAANYGYTF. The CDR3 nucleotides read TGTGCCAGCAAACCGCCGGCAGCTAACTATGGCTACACCTTC.

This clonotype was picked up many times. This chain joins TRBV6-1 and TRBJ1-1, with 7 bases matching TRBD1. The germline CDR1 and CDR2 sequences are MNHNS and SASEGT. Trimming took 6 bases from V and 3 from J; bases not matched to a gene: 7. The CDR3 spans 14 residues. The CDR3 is CASSYLDRDTEAFF. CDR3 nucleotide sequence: TGTGCCAGCAGCTATTTAGACAGGGACACTGAAGCTTTCTTT.

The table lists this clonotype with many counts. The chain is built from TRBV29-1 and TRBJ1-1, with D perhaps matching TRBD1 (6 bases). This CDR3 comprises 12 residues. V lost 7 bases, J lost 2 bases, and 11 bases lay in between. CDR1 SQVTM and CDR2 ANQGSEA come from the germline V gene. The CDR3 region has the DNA TGCAGCGGCCGGGACATTAACACTGAAGCTTTCTTT. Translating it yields CSGRDINTEAFF.

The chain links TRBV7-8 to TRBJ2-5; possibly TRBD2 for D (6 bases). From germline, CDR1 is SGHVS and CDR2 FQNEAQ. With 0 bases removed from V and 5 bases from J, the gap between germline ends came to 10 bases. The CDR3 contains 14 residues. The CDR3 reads CASSLATRGETQYF. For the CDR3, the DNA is TGTGCCAGCAGCTTAGCGACTAGAGGGGAGACCCAGTACTTC.

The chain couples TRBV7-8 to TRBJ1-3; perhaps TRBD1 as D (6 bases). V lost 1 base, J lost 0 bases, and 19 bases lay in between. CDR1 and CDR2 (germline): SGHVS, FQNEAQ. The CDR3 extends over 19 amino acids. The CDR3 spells CASSLGAIRGPYSGNTIYF. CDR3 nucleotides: TGTGCCAGCAGCTTAGGAGCAATTCGGGGGCCTTACTCTGGAAACACCATATATTTT. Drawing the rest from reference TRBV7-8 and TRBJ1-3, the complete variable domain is GAGVSQSPRYKVAKRGQDVALRCDPISGHVSLFWYQQALGQGPEFLTYFQNEAQLDKSGLPSDRFFAERPEGSVSTLKIQRTQQEDSAVYLCASSLGAIRGPYSGNTIYFGEGSWLTVV.

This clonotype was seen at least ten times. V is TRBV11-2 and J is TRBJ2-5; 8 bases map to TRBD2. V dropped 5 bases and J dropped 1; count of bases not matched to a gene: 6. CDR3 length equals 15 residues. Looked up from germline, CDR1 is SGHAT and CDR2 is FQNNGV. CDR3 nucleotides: TGTGCCAGCAGCCCCGAACTAGCGGCCCAAGAGACCCAGTACTTC. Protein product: CASSPELAAQETQYF.

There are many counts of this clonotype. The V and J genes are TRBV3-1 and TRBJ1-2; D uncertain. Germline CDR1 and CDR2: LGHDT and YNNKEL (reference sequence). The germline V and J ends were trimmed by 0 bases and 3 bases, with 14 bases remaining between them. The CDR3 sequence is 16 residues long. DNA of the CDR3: TGTGCCAGCAGCCAAGATCAAGGTCCCAGACACTATGGCTACACCTTC. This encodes CASSQDQGPRHYGYTF.

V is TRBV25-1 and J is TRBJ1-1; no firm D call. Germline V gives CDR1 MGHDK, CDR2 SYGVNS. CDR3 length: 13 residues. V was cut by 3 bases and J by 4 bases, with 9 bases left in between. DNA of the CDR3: TGTGCCAGCAGTGACGGGGTGGCCACTGAAGCTTTCTTT. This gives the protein CASSDGVATEAFF. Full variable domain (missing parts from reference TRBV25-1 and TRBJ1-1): EADIYQTPRYLVIGTGKKITLECSQTMGHDKMYWYQQDPGMELHLIHYSYGVNSTEKGDLSSESTVSRIRTEHFPLTLESARPSHTSQYLCASSDGVATEAFFGQGTRLTVV.

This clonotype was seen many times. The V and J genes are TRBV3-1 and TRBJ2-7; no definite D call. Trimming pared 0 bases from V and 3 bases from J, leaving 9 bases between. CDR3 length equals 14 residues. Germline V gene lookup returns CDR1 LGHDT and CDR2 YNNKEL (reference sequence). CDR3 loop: CASSQDARFYEQYF. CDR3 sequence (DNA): TGTGCCAGCAGCCAAGATGCCAGGTTCTACGAGCAGTACTTC.

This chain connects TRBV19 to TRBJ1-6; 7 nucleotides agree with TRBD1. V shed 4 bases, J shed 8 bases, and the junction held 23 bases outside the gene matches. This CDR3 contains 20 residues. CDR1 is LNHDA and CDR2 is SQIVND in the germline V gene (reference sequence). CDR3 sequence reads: CASSTGASVLNRGQDSPLHF. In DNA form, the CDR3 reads TGTGCCAGTAGTACGGGCGCTTCAGTCCTTAACAGGGGCCAAGATTCACCCCTCCACTTT.

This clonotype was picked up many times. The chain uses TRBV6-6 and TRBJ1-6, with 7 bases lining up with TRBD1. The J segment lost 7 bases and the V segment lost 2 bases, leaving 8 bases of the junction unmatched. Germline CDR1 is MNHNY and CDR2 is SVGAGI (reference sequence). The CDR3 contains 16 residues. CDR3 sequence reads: CASSYMRTGENSPLHF. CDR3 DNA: TGTGCCAGCAGTTACATGCGGACAGGAGAAAATTCACCCCTCCACTTT.

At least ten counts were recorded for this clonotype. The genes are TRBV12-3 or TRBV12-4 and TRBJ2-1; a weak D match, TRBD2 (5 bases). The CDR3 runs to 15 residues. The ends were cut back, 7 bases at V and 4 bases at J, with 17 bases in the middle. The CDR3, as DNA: TGTGCCAGCAACCAAAGGTTAGCGACTTACAATGAGCAGTTCTTC. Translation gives CASNQRLATYNEQFF.

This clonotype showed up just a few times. CDR3 residues: CASSSTEQYF. CDR3 sequence (DNA): TGTGCCAGCAGCTCTACCGAGCAGTACTTC. V usage is TRBV7-9 and J usage is TRBJ2-7, with unresolved D. V was shortened by 4 bases and J by 6 bases, with 4 bases between the two germline ends. CDR3 length equals 10 residues. CDR1 SEHNR and CDR2 FQNEAQ come from the germline V gene (reference sequence).

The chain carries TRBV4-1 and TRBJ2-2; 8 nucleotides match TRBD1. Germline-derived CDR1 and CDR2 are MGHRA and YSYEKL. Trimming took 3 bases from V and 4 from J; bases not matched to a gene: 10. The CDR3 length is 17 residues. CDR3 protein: CASSHPGQGRATGELFF. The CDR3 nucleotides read TGCGCCAGCAGCCACCCCGGACAGGGAAGGGCCACCGGGGAGCTGTTTTTT.

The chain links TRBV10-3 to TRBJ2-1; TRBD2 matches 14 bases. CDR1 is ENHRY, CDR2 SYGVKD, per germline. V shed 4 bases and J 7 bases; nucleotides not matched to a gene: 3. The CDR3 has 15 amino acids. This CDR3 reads CAISGTSGGRNEQFF. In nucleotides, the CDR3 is TGTGCCATCAGTGGGACTAGCGGGGGGAGAAATGAGCAGTTCTTC.

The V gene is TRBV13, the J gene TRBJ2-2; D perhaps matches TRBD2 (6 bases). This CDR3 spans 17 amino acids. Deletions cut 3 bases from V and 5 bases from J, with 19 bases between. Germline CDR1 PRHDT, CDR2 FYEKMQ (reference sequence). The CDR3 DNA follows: TGTGCCAGCAGCTTCAGGATGGAGGGGAGTTGGACCGGGGAGCTGTTTTTT. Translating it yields CASSFRMEGSWTGELFF.

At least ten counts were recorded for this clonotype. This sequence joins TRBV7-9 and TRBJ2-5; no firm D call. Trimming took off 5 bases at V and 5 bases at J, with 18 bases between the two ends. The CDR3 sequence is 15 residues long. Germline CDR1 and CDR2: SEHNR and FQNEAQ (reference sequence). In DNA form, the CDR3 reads TGTGCCAGCAGCCTTCTCTCAGAAGCAATGGAGACCCAGTACTTC. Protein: CASSLLSEAMETQYF. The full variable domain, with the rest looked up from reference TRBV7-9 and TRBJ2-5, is DTGVSQNPRHKITKRGQNVTFRCDPISEHNRLYWYRQTLGQGPEFLTYFQNEAQLEKSRLLSDRFSAERPKGSFSTLEIQRTEQGDSAMYLCASSLLSEAMETQYFGPGTRLLVL.

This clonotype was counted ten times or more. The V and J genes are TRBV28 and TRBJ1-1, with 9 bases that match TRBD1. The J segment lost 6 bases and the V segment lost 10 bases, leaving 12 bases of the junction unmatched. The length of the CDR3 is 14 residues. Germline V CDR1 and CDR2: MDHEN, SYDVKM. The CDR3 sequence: CATETGGASPEAFF. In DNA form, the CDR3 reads TGTGCCACCGAAACAGGGGGCGCGTCCCCTGAAGCTTTCTTT. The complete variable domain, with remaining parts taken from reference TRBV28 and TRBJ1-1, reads DVKVTQSSRYLVKRTGEKVFLECVQDMDHENMFWYRQDPGLGLRLIYFSYDVKMKEKGDIPEGYSVSREKKERFSLILESASTNQTSMYLCATETGGASPEAFFGQGTRLTVV.